This entry lists 2 T cell receptor beta chains sequenced from one sample in a study of OX40 agonist ivuxolimab in advanced cancers. Clones were sequenced by immunoSEQ multiplex PCR, and TCRdb holds only the in-frame ones, with some missing. The sample lists about 15,000 clones, 50% to 75% seen once, with around 8.4% in the top ten. The source material was CD4+ or CD8+ T cells sorted from blood, sampled in a trial of the OX40 agonist ivuxolimab. The receptors come from an adult with an advanced solid tumor such as melanoma, head and neck, liver or kidney cancer.

The rearrangement links TRBV27 to TRBJ2-5; 9 bases are a match to TRBD2. The germline gives CDR1 MNHEY, CDR2 SMNVEV (reference sequence). The CDR3 contains 15 residues. Germline trimming cut 6 bases from V and 3 bases from J; bases unmatched to any gene: 8. The CDR3 DNA reads as TGTGCCAGCAGGCTCGCGGGGGGGCATGAAGAGACCCAGTACTTC. As protein: CASRLAGGHEETQYF.

V gene TRBV11-2 combines with J gene TRBJ2-7; D is unclear. The CDR3 has 12 residues. Per the germline V gene, CDR1 is SGHAT and CDR2 is FQNNGV. V was clipped by 4 bases and J by 5 bases, with 9 bases between them. This CDR3 is CASSYGWDEQYF. The DNA of the CDR3 is TGTGCCAGCAGCTATGGGTGGGACGAGCAGTACTTC.